The sequence of this T cell receptor beta chain was determined in a study of post-analysis software for immune sequencing data. Whole-study findings and limits: Several TRBV segments were more frequent in patients than controls; TRBV5-6, TRBV5-1 and TRBV20-1 belonged to this group.

The TCR beta cDNA libraries carried unique molecular identifiers. Starting from approximately 1 to 10 million T cells, the study yielded about half a million cDNA molecules. Via MiXCR, TCRdb re-called the PCR reads, giving one row per CDR3 protein. The repertoire holds approximately 730,000 distinct CDR3 sequences, with around 42% as singletons. The V gene's germline CDR1 is MNHEY and CDR2 SMNVEV (reference sequence). V was trimmed by 5 bases and J by 2 bases, leaving 10 bases between them. The CDR3 has 14 residues. As regards this clonotype: Its matching antigen is unknown.

The sequencing input was blood. This chain uses TRBV27 with TRBJ1-5; D is unresolved. The receptor was derived from a girl between 10 and 17 years old with multiple sclerosis. CDR3 sequence reads: CASSPGRGNQPQHF. CDR3 in DNA: TGTGCCAGCAGTCCCGGGAGGGGCAATCAGCCCCAGCATTTT.